Included here is one T cell receptor (beta chain) sequence, with context. Its antigen is currently unknown. One junction end does not reproduce the germline sequence, and a read error may be involved. The DNA input per sorted-subset replicate PCR was around 200 ng, corresponding to 32,000 or so T cell genomes. Measured with immunoSEQ multiplex PCR; TCRdb has only the in-frame clones, and not every one. The top ten clones hold roughly 0.83% of a sample with around 1,000,000 clones, approximately 77% of them seen once. The CDR3 has 11 residues. Looked up from germline, CDR1 is MNHNS and CDR2 is SASEGT. This sample is part of a study of shared clonotypes between healthy human individuals. Findings and caveats of the study: Compared with memory subsets, naive subsets generally had larger estimated richness. Some naive CD4 clonotypes, roughly 5%, turned up in common across a handful of donors.

The sequence derives from a man aged 18 to 30 in good health. Some clones in this sample may be carry-over from other donors' samples. Material for sequencing was memory CD4+ T cells from PBMCs. Stated subset: CD45RA-negative fraction. The V call is TRBV6-1, the J call TRBJ2-2; 7 bases are a match to TRBD2. The CDR3 loop is CASSAQGGATF. The CDR3, as DNA: TGTGCCAGCAGTGCTCAGGGAGGGGCAACTTTT.